Listed below are T cell receptor beta chains from one sample, sequenced in a study of control samples from healthy donors and cancer patients. Sequencing was performed with immunoSEQ multiplex PCR; in TCRdb, only in-frame clones are kept and a portion is missing. The profile shows about 150,000 clones, around 92% of them singletons. The sample consisted of blood. These receptors came from a woman between 35 and 50 years old in good health. Each CDR3 is given without its conserved first and last residue. D genes are given only for firm matches.

TRBV6-6 | TRBD2 | ASSAAGGETQY
TRBV6-2/TRBV6-3 | - | ASSYEFGSEAF
TRBV6-5 | - | ASSTKLGVVGGYT
TRBV24-1 | - | ATSEVGSQPQH
TRBV5-1 | - | ASGESDTQY
TRBV5-1 | - | ASSPGGLETQY
TRBV2 | TRBD1 | ASSLDRGQGEAF
TRBV19 | - | ASIEGGGSNQPQH
TRBV5-8 | TRBD2 | ASSTGTSGYNEQF
TRBV11-2 | - | ASSLGVATEAF
TRBV11-2 | - | ASSLTDGAYEQY
TRBV7-8 | TRBD2 | ASSDPGGLTDTQY
TRBV7-8 | TRBD1 | ASSRRGQGLNYGYT
TRBV5-6 | TRBD1 | ASSWSSGTGSEAF
TRBV10-3 | TRBD1 | AISPAGGASSPLH
TRBV7-9 | TRBD1 | ASSAGQGRGETQY